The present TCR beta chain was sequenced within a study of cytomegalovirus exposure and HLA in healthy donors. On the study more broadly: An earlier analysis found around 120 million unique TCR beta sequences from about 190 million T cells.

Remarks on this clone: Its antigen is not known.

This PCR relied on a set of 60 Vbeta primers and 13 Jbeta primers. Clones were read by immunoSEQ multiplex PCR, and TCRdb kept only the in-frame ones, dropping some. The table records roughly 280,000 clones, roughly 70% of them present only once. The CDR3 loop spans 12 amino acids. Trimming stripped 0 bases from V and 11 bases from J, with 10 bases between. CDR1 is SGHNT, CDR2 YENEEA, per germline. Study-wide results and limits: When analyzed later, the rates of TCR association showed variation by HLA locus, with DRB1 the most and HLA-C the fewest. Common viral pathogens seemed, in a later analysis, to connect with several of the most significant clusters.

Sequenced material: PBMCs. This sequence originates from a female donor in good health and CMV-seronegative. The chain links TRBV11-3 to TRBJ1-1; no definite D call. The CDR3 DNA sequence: TGTGCCAGCAGCTTAGAATCCCGCAGGGCTTTCTTT. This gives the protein CASSLESRRAFF.